The 3 T cell receptor beta chains below all came from one sample that was sequenced in a study of cytomegalovirus exposure and HLA in healthy donors. Libraries were prepared by immunoSEQ multiplex PCR; TCRdb keeps only in-frame clonotypes and omits some of them. The data show some 80,000 clones, with roughly 95% seen just once and 1.5% to 2% held by the top ten. Material for sequencing was PBMCs. These receptors were obtained from a man younger than 35 in good health and CMV-seropositive.

This chain links TRBV5-4 with TRBJ1-2; 8 bases are a match to TRBD1. CDR1 SGHNT and CDR2 YYREEE come from the germline V gene (reference sequence). This CDR3 has 15 residues. V gave up 3 bases and J gave up 8 bases; unmatched junction bases: 12. CDR3 coding DNA: TGTGCCAGCAGCTGGGCCCCAGGGGGCAACTGGGGCTACACCTTC. Amino acids: CASSWAPGGNWGYTF. The variable domain in full, with the rest retrieved from reference TRBV5-4 and TRBJ1-2, is ETGVTQSPTHLIKTRGQQVTLRCSSQSGHNTVSWYQQALGQGPQFIFQYYREEENGRGNFPPRFSGLQFPNYSSELNVNALELDDSALYLCASSWAPGGNWGYTFGSGTRLTVV.

The V gene is TRBV7-2, the J gene TRBJ2-5; 11 bases are shared with TRBD2. Trimming removed 0 bases from V and 5 bases from J; junction bases left unmatched: 17. The CDR3 runs to 20 residues. From germline, CDR1 is SGHTA and CDR2 FQGNSA. The CDR3 loop is CASSLAPGLTSGSRGETQYF. DNA for the CDR3: TGTGCCAGCAGCTTAGCGCCAGGGCTAACTAGCGGGAGTCGTGGGGAGACCCAGTACTTC. Based on the CDR3 plus reference TRBV7-2 and TRBJ2-5, the full variable domain is GAGVSQSPSNKVTEKGKDVELRCDPISGHTALYWYRQSLGQGLEFLIYFQGNSAPDKSGLPSDRFSAERTGGSVSTLTIQRTQQEDSAVYLCASSLAPGLTSGSRGETQYFGPGTRLLVL.

The rearrangement uses TRBV28 and TRBJ1-1, with D perhaps matching TRBD1 (6 bases). The CDR3 has 14 residues. V shed 6 bases and J shed 1 base, with 12 bases lying between them. Germline V lookup: CDR1 MDHEN, CDR2 SYDVKM. CDR3 nucleotide sequence: TGTGCCAGCAGCCGAAGGGGGGGGAACACTGAAGCTTTCTTT. Translated, it gives CASSRRGGNTEAFF.